A selection of T cell receptor beta chains follows, all from one sample in a study of blood T cell repertoires in COVID-19. Libraries were prepared by immunoSEQ multiplex PCR; TCRdb keeps only in-frame clonotypes and omits some of them. The table lists tens of thousands of clones, 90% to 95% of them singletons, with roughly two fifths in the top ten. Material: peripheral blood. The receptors here all came from a man in his sixties with active or convalescent COVID-19. CDR3s include the opening cysteine and the closing phenylalanine or tryptophan. The D gene is left open where the match is weak. Clone size is not always given. Where it is, it says once, few, many or a class for expanded clones.

clone size: .
J gene: TRBJ1-4
D gene: TRBD1
V gene: TRBV7-8
CDR3 protein: CASSLATGEYEKLFF
CDR3 DNA: TGTGCCAGCAGCTTAGCTACAGGGGAGTACGAAAAACTGTTTTTT

clone size: few
J gene: TRBJ1-1
D gene: TRBD1
V gene: TRBV7-9
CDR3 protein: CASSFTQGTTEAFF
CDR3 DNA: TGTGCCAGCAGCTTTACACAGGGGACCACTGAAGCTTTCTTT

clone size: .
J gene: TRBJ1-5
D gene: .
V gene: TRBV12-3/TRBV12-4
CDR3 protein: CASSLVQDQPQHF
CDR3 DNA: TGTGCCAGCAGTTTAGTTCAGGATCAGCCCCAGCATTTT

clone size: .
J gene: TRBJ1-2
D gene: TRBD1
V gene: TRBV10-3
CDR3 protein: CAISEQGAYGYTF
CDR3 DNA: TGTGCCATCAGTGAGCAGGGGGCCTATGGCTACACCTTC

clone size: .
J gene: TRBJ2-3
D gene: TRBD2
V gene: TRBV30
CDR3 protein: CAWIDRAGVPDTQYF
CDR3 DNA: TGTGCCTGGATTGATAGAGCGGGAGTTCCAGATACGCAGTATTTT

clone size: .
J gene: TRBJ2-1
D gene: .
V gene: TRBV6-4
CDR3 protein: CASSDSSGNEQFF
CDR3 DNA: TGTGCCAGCAGTGACTCAAGCGGCAATGAGCAGTTCTTC

clone size: .
J gene: TRBJ2-7
D gene: TRBD1
V gene: TRBV7-3
CDR3 protein: CASSPKGQGPSYEQYF
CDR3 DNA: TGTGCCAGCAGCCCAAAGGGACAGGGGCCCTCCTACGAGCAGTACTTC

clone size: once
J gene: TRBJ2-1
D gene: .
V gene: TRBV18
CDR3 protein: CASSQTDSYNEQFF
CDR3 DNA: TGTGCCAGCTCACAAACGGACAGCTACAATGAGCAGTTCTTC

clone size: .
J gene: TRBJ2-7
D gene: .
V gene: TRBV18
CDR3 protein: CASSPGSAPSYEQYF
CDR3 DNA: TGTGCCAGCTCCCCCGGGTCCGCTCCATCCTACGAGCAGTACTTC

clone size: .
J gene: TRBJ1-1
D gene: .
V gene: TRBV7-3
CDR3 protein: CASSPPRSRNTEAFF
CDR3 DNA: TGTGCCAGCAGCCCTCCGAGATCGAGGAACACTGAAGCTTTCTTT

clone size: once
J gene: TRBJ2-2
D gene: .
V gene: TRBV18
CDR3 protein: CASSLQGINTGELFF
CDR3 DNA: TGTGCCAGCTCACTCCAGGGTATAAACACCGGGGAGCTGTTTTTT

clone size: .
J gene: TRBJ1-1
D gene: .
V gene: TRBV18
CDR3 protein: CASSPPAAPEAFF
CDR3 DNA: TGTGCCAGCTCACCACCCGCAGCGCCTGAAGCTTTCTTT

clone size: .
J gene: TRBJ2-5
D gene: .
V gene: TRBV7-8
CDR3 protein: CASSPSTTPGGSQYF
CDR3 DNA: TGTGCCAGCAGCCCCAGCACTACTCCCGGTGGGTCCCAGTACTTC

clone size: .
J gene: TRBJ1-3
D gene: .
V gene: TRBV5-1
CDR3 protein: CASSSTLDNGNTIYF
CDR3 DNA: TGCGCCAGCAGCTCGACCCTGGACAACGGAAACACCATATATTTT

clone size: .
J gene: TRBJ2-6
D gene: TRBD1
V gene: TRBV18
CDR3 protein: CASSPTGVSGANVLTF
CDR3 DNA: TGTGCCAGCTCACCCACAGGGGTTTCTGGGGCCAACGTCCTGACTTTC

clone size: .
J gene: TRBJ1-6
D gene: TRBD1
V gene: TRBV5-1
CDR3 protein: CASSSGQENSPLHF
CDR3 DNA: TGCGCCAGCAGTTCGGGACAGGAGAATTCACCCCTCCACTTT

clone size: .
J gene: TRBJ1-5
D gene: .
V gene: TRBV19
CDR3 protein: CASSLTGTINQPQHF
CDR3 DNA: TGTGCCAGTAGCCTCACCGGGACAATCAATCAGCCCCAGCATTTT

clone size: .
J gene: TRBJ2-7
D gene: TRBD2
V gene: TRBV20-1
CDR3 protein: CSASGTSGRYEQYF
CDR3 DNA: TGCAGTGCTAGTGGGACTAGCGGACGTTACGAGCAGTACTTC

clone size: few
J gene: TRBJ2-7
D gene: .
V gene: TRBV20-1
CDR3 protein: CSAYYEQYF
CDR3 DNA: TGCAGTGCCTACTACGAGCAGTACTTC

clone size: .
J gene: TRBJ2-1
D gene: TRBD2
V gene: TRBV10-3
CDR3 protein: CAISRAGDYNEQFF
CDR3 DNA: TGTGCCATCAGCCGAGCGGGAGACTACAATGAGCAGTTCTTC

clone size: .
J gene: TRBJ1-3
D gene: TRBD1
V gene: TRBV28
CDR3 protein: CASSPYPPDRGPSGNTIYF
CDR3 DNA: TGTGCCAGCAGTCCCTACCCTCCCGACAGGGGGCCGTCTGGAAACACCATATATTTT

clone size: .
J gene: TRBJ1-4
D gene: .
V gene: TRBV19
CDR3 protein: CASSPGLPGTRRTNEKLFF
CDR3 DNA: TGTGCCAGTAGCCCAGGTCTCCCTGGGACAAGAAGAACTAATGAAAAACTGTTTTTT

clone size: .
J gene: TRBJ2-3
D gene: TRBD1
V gene: TRBV27
CDR3 protein: CASQGTGFYYLTDTQYF
CDR3 DNA: TGTGCCAGCCAAGGGACAGGATTTTACTATTTGACAGATACGCAGTATTTT

clone size: .
J gene: TRBJ1-2
D gene: .
V gene: TRBV6-5
CDR3 protein: CASSRQDNYGYTF
CDR3 DNA: TGTGCCAGCAGTCGACAGGACAACTATGGCTACACCTTC

clone size: .
J gene: TRBJ2-5
D gene: .
V gene: TRBV24-1
CDR3 protein: CATSNGVEETQYF
CDR3 DNA: TGTGCCACCAGTAATGGCGTGGAGGAGACCCAGTACTTC

clone size: .
J gene: TRBJ2-1
D gene: TRBD2
V gene: TRBV29-1
CDR3 protein: CSVEPATSKDEQFF
CDR3 DNA: TGCAGCGTTGAACCTGCGACTAGCAAAGATGAGCAGTTCTTC

clone size: .
J gene: TRBJ1-1
D gene: .
V gene: TRBV5-4
CDR3 protein: CASSLGQAGTEAFF
CDR3 DNA: TGTGCCAGCAGCTTGGGGCAGGCGGGCACTGAAGCTTTCTTT

clone size: once
J gene: TRBJ2-1
D gene: .
V gene: TRBV5-6
CDR3 protein: CASSLKRGTGSPYNEQFF
CDR3 DNA: TGTGCCAGCAGCTTGAAGCGCGGCACAGGGAGCCCCTACAATGAGCAGTTCTTC